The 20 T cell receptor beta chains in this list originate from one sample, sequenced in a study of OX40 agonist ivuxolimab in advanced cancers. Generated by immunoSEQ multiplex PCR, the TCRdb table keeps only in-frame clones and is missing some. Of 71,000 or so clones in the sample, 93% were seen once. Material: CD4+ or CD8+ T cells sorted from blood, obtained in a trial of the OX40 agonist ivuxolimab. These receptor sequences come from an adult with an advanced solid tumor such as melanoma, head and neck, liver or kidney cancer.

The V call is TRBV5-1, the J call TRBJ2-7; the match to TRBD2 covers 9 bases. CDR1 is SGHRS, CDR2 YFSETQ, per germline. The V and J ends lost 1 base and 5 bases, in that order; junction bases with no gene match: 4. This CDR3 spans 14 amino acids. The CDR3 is CASSLPSGTDEQYF. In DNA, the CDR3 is TGCGCCAGCAGCTTGCCTAGCGGGACCGACGAGCAGTACTTC.

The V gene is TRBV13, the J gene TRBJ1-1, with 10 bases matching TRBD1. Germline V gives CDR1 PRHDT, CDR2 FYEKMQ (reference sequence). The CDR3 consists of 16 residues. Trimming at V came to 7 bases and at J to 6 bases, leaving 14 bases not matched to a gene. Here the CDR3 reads CASIQTGGMGDAEAFF. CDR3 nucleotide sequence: TGTGCCAGCATTCAGACAGGGGGCATGGGAGACGCTGAAGCTTTCTTT.

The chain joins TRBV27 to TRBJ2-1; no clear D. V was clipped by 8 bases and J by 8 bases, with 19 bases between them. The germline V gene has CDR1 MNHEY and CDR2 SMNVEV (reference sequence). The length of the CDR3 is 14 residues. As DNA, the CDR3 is TGTGCCAGCCAACCCCGGCCGGAAGGGTATGAGCAGTTCTTC. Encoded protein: CASQPRPEGYEQFF.

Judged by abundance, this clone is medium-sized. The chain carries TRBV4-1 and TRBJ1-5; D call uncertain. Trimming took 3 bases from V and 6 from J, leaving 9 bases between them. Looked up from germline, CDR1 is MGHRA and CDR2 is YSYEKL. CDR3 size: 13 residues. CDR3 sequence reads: CASSHTSSQPQHF. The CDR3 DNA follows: TGCGCCAGCAGCCACACAAGTAGTCAGCCCCAGCATTTT.

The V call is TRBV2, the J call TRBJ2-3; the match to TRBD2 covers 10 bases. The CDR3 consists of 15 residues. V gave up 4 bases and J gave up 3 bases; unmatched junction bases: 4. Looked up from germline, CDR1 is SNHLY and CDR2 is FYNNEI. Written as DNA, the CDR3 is TGTGCCAGCAGTGGGGGACTAGCGACGACAGATACGCAGTATTTT. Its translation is CASSGGLATTDTQYF.

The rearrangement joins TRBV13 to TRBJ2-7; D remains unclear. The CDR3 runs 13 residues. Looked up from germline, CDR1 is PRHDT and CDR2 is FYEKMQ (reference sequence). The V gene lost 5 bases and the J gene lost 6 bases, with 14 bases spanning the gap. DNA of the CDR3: TGTGCCAGCAGCAACTTAAACACCCTCGAGCAGTACTTC. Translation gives CASSNLNTLEQYF.

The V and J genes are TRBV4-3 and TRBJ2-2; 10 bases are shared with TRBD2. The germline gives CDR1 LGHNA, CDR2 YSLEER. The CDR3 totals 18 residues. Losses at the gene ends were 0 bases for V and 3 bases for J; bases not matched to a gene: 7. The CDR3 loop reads CASSQEAGGPVDTGELFF. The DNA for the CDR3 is TGCGCCAGCAGCCAAGAAGCGGGGGGGCCCGTTGACACCGGGGAGCTGTTTTTT.

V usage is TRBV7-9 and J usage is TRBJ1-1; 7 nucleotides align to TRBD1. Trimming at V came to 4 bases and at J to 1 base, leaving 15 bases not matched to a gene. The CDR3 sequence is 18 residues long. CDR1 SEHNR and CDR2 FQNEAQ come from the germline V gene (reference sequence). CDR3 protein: CASSSTRPGQRTNTEAFF. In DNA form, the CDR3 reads TGTGCCAGCAGCTCTACACGTCCGGGACAGAGGACGAACACTGAAGCTTTCTTT.

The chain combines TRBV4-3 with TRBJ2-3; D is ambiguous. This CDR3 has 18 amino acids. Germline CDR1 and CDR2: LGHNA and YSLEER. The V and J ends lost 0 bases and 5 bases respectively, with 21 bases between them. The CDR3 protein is CASSQDTSRDNTRDTQYF. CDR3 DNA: TGCGCCAGCAGCCAAGACACTTCGAGAGACAACACCAGAGATACGCAGTATTTT.

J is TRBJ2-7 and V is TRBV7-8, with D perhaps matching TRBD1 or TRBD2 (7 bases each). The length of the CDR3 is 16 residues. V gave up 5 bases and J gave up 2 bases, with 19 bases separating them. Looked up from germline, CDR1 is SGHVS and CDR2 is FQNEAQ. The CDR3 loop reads CASSPTGGGGTYEQYF. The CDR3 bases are TGTGCCAGCAGCCCCACGGGGGGAGGGGGCACCTACGAGCAGTACTTC. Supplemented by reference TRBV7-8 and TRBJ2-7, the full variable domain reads GAGVSQSPRYKVAKRGQDVALRCDPISGHVSLFWYQQALGQGPEFLTYFQNEAQLDKSGLPSDRFFAERPEGSVSTLKIQRTQQEDSAVYLCASSPTGGGGTYEQYFGPGTRLTVT.

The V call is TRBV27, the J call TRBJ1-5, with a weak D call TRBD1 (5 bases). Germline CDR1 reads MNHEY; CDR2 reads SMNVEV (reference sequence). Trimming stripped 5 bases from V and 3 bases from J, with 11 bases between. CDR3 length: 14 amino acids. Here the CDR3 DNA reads TGTGCCAGCAGTGCGAGGGGCCTCAATCAGCCCCAGCATTTT. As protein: CASSARGLNQPQHF.

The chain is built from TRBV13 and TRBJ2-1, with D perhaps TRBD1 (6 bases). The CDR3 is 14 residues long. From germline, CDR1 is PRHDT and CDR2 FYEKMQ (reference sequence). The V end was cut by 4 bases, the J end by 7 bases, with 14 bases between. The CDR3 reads CASSSTGTGNEQFF. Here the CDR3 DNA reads TGTGCCAGCAGCTCAACGGGCACAGGGAATGAGCAGTTCTTC.

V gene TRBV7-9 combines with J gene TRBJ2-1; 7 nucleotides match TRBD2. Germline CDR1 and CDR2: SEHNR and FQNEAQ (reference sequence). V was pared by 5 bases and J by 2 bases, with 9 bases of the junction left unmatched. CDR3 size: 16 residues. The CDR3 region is CASSQGASGPYNEQFF. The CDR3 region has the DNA TGTGCCAGCAGCCAAGGGGCTAGCGGCCCCTACAATGAGCAGTTCTTC.

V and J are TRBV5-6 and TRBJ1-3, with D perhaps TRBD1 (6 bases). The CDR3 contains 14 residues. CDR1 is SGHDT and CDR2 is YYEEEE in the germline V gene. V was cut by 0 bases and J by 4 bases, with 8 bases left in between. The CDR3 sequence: CASSLGTAGNTIYF. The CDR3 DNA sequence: TGTGCCAGCAGCTTGGGGACAGCAGGAAACACCATATATTTT.

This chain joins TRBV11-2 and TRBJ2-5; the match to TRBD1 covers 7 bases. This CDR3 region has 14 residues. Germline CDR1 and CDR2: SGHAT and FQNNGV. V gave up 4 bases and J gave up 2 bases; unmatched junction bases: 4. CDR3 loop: CASSWTGQQETQYF. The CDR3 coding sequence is TGTGCCAGCAGCTGGACGGGACAGCAAGAGACCCAGTACTTC.

The CDR3 DNA follows: TGTGCCAGCAGAGAGACAGGGACATACCAAGAGACCCAGTACTTC. Translating gives CASRETGTYQETQYF. The chain has TRBV2 and TRBJ2-5, with TRBD1 identical over 7 bases. The V and J ends lost 6 bases and 0 bases, in that order; junction bases with no gene match: 7. The CDR3 sequence is 15 residues long. The germline gives CDR1 SNHLY, CDR2 FYNNEI.

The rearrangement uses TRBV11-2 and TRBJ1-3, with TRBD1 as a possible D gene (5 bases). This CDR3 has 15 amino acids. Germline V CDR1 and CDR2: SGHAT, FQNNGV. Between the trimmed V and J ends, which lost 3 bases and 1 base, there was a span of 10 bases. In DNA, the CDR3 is TGTGCCAGCAGCTTTAGGGCAGGGTCTGGAAACACCATATATTTT. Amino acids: CASSFRAGSGNTIYF. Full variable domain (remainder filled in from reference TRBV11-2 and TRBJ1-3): EAGVAQSPRYKIIEKRQSVAFWCNPISGHATLYWYQQILGQGPKLLIQFQNNGVVDDSQLPKDRFSAERLKGVDSTLKIQPAKLEDSAVYLCASSFRAGSGNTIYFGEGSWLTVV.

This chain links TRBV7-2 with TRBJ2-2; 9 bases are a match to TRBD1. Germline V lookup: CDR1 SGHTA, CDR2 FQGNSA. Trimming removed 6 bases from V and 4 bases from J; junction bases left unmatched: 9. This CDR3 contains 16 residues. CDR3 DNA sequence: TGTGCCAGCAGGTCAATCACAGGGGGCCGCACCGGGGAGCTGTTTTTT. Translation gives CASRSITGGRTGELFF.

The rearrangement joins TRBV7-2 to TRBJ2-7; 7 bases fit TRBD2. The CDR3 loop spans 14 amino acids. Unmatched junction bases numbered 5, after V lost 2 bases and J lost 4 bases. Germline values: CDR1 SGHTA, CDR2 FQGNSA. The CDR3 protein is CASSLSSGPYEQYF. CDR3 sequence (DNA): TGTGCCAGCAGCTTATCTAGCGGACCATACGAGCAGTACTTC.

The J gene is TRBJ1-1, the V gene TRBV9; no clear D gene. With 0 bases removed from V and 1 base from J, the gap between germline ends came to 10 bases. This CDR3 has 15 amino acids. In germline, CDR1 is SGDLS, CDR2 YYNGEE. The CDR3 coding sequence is TGTGCCAGCAGCGTAGAAGTTTCAGGGAACACTGAAGCTTTCTTT. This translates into CASSVEVSGNTEAFF. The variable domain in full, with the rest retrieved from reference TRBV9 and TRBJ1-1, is DSGVTQTPKHLITATGQRVTLRCSPRSGDLSVYWYQQSLDQGLQFLIQYYNGEERAKGNILERFSAQQFPDLHSELNLSSLELGDSALYFCASSVEVSGNTEAFFGQGTRLTVV.